Below, 8 T cell receptor beta chains from the same sample are listed, as sequenced in a study of T cells in Graves' hyperthyroidism and ophthalmopathy. TCR beta CDR3 regions were amplified from RNA transcripts. A first-round RT-PCR of the TCR CDR3 used the HTBI primer set. TCRdb re-analysed the multiplex PCR reads in MiXCR, keeping a single row per CDR3 protein. The sample holds hundreds of thousands of distinct CDR3 sequences, about a sixth seen once. What was sequenced was blood. These receptors all come from a woman younger than 30 with Graves' ophthalmopathy.

This clonotype was counted ten times or more. The chain has TRBV2 and TRBJ2-7, with 9 positions matching TRBD2. CDR3 size: 15 residues. Germline CDR1 and CDR2: SNHLY and FYNNEI. With 2 bases clipped from V and 4 bases from J, the junction kept 6 bases outside the gene matches. The DNA for the CDR3 is TGTGCCAGCAGTGAACAGAGACTAGCGGTTTACGAGCAGTACTTC. It specifies CASSEQRLAVYEQYF.

This sequence joins TRBV5-6 and TRBJ2-6; TRBD1 matches at 8 bases. Per germline, CDR1 SGHDT and CDR2 YYEEEE. The V and J ends lost 4 bases and 0 bases, in that order; junction bases with no gene match: 9. The CDR3 has 18 amino acids. The CDR3 DNA reads as TGTGCCAGCAGCCTTCTGGGACAGGCGTACTCTGGGGCCAACGTCCTGACTTTC. Amino acid sequence: CASSLLGQAYSGANVLTF.

J is TRBJ2-3 and V is TRBV9; 9 bases map to TRBD2. Per germline, CDR1 SGDLS and CDR2 YYNGEE. The V segment lost 5 bases and the J segment 1 base; nucleotides outside the gene matches: 8. This CDR3 spans 16 amino acids. As DNA, the CDR3 is TGTGCCAGCAGTAGAGAGGGCGGGAGGGGCACAGATACGCAGTATTTT. Translation gives CASSREGGRGTDTQYF.

This clonotype was recorded many times. This chain connects TRBV6-1 to TRBJ1-3; possible D gene TRBD1, 6 bases. CDR3 size: 13 residues. Deletions cut 8 bases from V and 4 bases from J, with 12 bases between. CDR1 is MNHNS and CDR2 is SASEGT in the germline V gene. The chain's CDR3 is CASAGGAGNTIYF. The CDR3 DNA reads as TGTGCCAGCGCGGGGGGCGCGGGAAACACCATATATTTT.

This clonotype was detected ten times or more. This chain uses TRBV12-3 or TRBV12-4 with TRBJ1-1; no clear D. The V end lost 10 bases, the J end lost 6 bases, and 9 bases lay between the germline ends. The length of the CDR3 is 10 residues. The CDR3 nucleotides are TGTGCCATCTCCCCGGCTGAAGCTTTCTTT. Amino acids: CAISPAEAFF.

The chain employs TRBV4-3 and TRBJ1-3, with TRBD1 matching over 7 bases. V was pared by 0 bases and J by 1 base, with 6 bases of the junction left unmatched. The germline V gene encodes CDR1 LGHNA and CDR2 YSLEER. The CDR3 runs to 17 residues. CDR3 bases: TGCGCCAGCAGCCAAGACCCCCCGACAGGGTCTGGAAACACCATATATTTT. Protein product: CASSQDPPTGSGNTIYF.

This clonotype was found many times. This chain links TRBV28 with TRBJ2-7; TRBD2 is a possible D gene (5 bases). Germline V CDR1 and CDR2: MDHEN, SYDVKM. This CDR3 has 14 amino acids. The V gene lost 5 bases and the J gene lost 3 bases, with 14 bases spanning the gap. CDR3 DNA sequence: TGTGCCAGCAGTCTGGACCCCGGAGGCTACGAGCAGTACTTC. Its protein product is CASSLDPGGYEQYF.

In this sample, this clonotype turned up many times. This chain links TRBV12-3 or TRBV12-4 with TRBJ2-1; 14 nucleotides align to TRBD2. This CDR3 spans 19 amino acids. V trimming: 7 bases; J trimming: 0 bases; junction bases outside the gene matches: 11. CDR3 amino acids: CASTWEGLAGAPSYNEQFF. The CDR3 region has the DNA TGTGCCAGCACCTGGGAGGGACTAGCGGGAGCGCCCTCCTACAATGAGCAGTTCTTC.